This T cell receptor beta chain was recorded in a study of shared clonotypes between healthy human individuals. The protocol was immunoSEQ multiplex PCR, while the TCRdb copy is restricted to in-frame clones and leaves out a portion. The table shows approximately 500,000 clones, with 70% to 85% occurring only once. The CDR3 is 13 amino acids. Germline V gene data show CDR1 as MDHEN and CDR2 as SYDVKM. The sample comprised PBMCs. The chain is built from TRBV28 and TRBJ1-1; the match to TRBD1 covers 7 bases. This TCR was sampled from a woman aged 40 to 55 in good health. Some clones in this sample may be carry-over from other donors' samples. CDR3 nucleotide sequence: TGTGCGGTTGACAGGGTGAGGGGACCTGAAGCTTTCTTT. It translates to CAVDRVRGPEAFF.